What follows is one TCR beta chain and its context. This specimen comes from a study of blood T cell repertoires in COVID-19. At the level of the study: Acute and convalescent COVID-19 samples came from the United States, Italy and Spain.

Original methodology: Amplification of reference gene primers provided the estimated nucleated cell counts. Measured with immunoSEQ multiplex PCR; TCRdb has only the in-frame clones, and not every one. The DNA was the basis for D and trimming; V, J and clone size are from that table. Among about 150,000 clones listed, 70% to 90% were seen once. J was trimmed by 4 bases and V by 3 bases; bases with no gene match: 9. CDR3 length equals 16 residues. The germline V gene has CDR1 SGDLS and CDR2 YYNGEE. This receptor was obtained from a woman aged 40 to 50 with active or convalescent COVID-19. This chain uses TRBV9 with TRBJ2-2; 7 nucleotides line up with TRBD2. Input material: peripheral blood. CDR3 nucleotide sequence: TGTGCCAGCAGCGCCAGGACTAGTTGGGCCACCGGGGAGCTGTTTTTT. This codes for CASSARTSWATGELFF.